The 3 T cell receptor beta chains given below trace back to one sample, sequenced in a study of tumor-infiltrating lymphocytes in primary liver carcinoma. Making TCR beta cDNA involved around 500 ng total RNA and a constant-region primer. Modified slightly, ARM-PCR produced TCR beta libraries over three nested multiplex PCR rounds. A C-beta reverse primer and TRBV1-TRBV30 forward primers served in each of the first two PCR rounds, at 9 to 11 cycles apiece. Using its own MiXCR run on the multiplex PCR reads, TCRdb lists one record per CDR3 protein. The sample yields 25,000 to 35,000 distinct CDR3 sequences, roughly 70% seen once. Investigators took RNA and DNA out together from approximately 22-30 mg of unsorted bulk tissue. The source material was liver tumor tissue from sampling region 3. This sample's subset: tumor region T3, left-lateral pole. The receptors were gathered from a woman aged 30 to 39 with primary liver carcinoma and hepatitis B virus infection.

This clonotype has more than one count but fewer than ten. A read error may account for a junction end that differs from germline. The chain joins TRBV11-1 to TRBJ2-1; TRBD2 agrees at 12 bases. This CDR3 spans 16 amino acids. Germline CDR1 reads SGHAT; CDR2 reads FQDESV (reference sequence). This CDR3 reads CAISSTTSGSRNEQFF. As DNA, the CDR3 is TGTGCCATCAGCTCGACGACTAGCGGGAGCCGCAATGAGCAGTTCTTC.

This clonotype is medium-sized in the sample. The CDR3 DNA is TGTGCCAGCAGCTTAGATTGGGTCAGTCTAGCGGGTCCCTACGAGCAGTACTTC. Encoded protein: CASSLDWVSLAGPYEQYF. The rearrangement joins TRBV11-2 to TRBJ2-7; TRBD2 matches 8 bases. There are 18 residues in the CDR3. V lost 0 bases and J lost 2; bases outside the gene matches: 12. The germline gives CDR1 SGHAT, CDR2 FQNNGV.

This clonotype was observed at least ten times. The chain links TRBV30 to TRBJ2-1; the match to TRBD1 covers 9 bases. The CDR3 sequence is 14 residues long. V was pared by 3 bases and J by 9 bases, with 9 bases of the junction left unmatched. Germline lookup yields CDR1 GTSNPN and CDR2 SVGIG (reference sequence). The chain's CDR3 is CAWSPGQGFGEQFF. The CDR3 coding sequence is TGTGCCTGGAGCCCGGGACAGGGATTTGGTGAGCAGTTCTTC.